This T cell receptor beta chain was recorded in a study of blood T cell repertoires in COVID-19. Study information: COVID-19 samples collected from the United States, Italy and Spain covered acute and convalescent phases.

The junction had 3 bases not matched to a gene; V was cut back by 4 bases and J by 3 bases. This CDR3 contains 14 residues. Germline CDR1 reads KGHSH; CDR2 reads LQKENI. In the authors' methods: How many nucleated cells were present was estimated from reference gene primer amplification. Data came from immunoSEQ multiplex PCR; TCRdb stores just in-frame clones and leaves some out. The DNA was the basis for D and trimming; V, J and clone size are from that table. The table records some 410,000 clones, around nine tenths of them present only once. Participant-given clinical history determined each cohort assignment.

Material: PBMCs or T cells enriched from blood (not recorded which). J is TRBJ2-7 and V is TRBV18, with 10 bases identical to TRBD1. This clonotype was obtained from a woman in her 30s with acute COVID-19. CDR3 bases: TGTGCCAGCTCACAGGGACAGGGGCTCTACGAGCAGTACTTC. Translation gives CASSQGQGLYEQYF.